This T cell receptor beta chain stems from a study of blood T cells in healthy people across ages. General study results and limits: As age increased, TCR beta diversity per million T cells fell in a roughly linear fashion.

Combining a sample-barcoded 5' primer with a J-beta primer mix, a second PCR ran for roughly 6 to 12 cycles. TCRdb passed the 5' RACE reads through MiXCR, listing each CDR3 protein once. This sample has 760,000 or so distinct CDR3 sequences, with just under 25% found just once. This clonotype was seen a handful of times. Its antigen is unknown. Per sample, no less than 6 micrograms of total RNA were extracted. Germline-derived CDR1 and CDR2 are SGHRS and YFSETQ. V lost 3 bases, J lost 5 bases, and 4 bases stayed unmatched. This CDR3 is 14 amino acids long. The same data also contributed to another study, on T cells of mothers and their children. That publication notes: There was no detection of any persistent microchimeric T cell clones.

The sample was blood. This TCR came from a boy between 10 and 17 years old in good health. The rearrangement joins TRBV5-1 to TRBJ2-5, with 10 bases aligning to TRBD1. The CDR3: CASSSDRGLETQYF. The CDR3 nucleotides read TGCGCCAGCAGCTCTGACAGGGGGCTCGAGACCCAGTACTTC.